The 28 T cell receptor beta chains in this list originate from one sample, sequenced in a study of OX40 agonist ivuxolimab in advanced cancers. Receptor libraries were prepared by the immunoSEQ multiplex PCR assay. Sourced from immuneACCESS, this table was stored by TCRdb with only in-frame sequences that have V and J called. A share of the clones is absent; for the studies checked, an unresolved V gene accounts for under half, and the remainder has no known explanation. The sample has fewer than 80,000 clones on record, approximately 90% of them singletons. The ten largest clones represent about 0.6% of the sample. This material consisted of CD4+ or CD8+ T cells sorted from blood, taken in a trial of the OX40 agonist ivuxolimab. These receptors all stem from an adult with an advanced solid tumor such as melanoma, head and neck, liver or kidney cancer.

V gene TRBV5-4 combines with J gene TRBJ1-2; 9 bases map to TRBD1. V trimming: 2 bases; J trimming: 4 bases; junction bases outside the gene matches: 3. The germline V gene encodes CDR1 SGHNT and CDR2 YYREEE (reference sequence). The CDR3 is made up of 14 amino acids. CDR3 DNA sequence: TGTGCCAGCAGCTTAGGACAGGGGAGCTATGGCTACACCTTC. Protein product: CASSLGQGSYGYTF.

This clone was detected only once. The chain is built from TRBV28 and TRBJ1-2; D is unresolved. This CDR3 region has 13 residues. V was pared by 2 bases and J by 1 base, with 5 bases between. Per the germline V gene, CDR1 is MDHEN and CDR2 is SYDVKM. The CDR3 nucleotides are TGTGCCAGCAGTTTAGGCAGTAACTATGGCTACACCTTC. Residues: CASSLGSNYGYTF.

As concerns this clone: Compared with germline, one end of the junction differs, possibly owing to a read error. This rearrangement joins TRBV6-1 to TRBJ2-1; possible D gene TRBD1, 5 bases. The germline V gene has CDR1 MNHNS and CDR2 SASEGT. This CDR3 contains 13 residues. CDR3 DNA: TGTGCCAGCAGTGAGCAGGGTTACAGTGAGCAGTTCTTC. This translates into CASSEQGYSEQFF.

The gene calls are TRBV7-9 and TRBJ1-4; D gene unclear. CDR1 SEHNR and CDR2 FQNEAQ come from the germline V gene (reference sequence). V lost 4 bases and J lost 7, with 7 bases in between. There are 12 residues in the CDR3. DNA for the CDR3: TGTGCCAGCAGCTCGGAGACTGAAAAACTGTTTTTT. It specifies CASSSETEKLFF.

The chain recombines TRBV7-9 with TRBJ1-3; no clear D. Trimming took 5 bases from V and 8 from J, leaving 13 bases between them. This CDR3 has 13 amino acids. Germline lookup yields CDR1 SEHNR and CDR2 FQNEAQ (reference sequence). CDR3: CASSPDSFDTIYF. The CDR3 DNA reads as TGTGCCAGCAGCCCGGATTCGTTTGACACCATATATTTT.

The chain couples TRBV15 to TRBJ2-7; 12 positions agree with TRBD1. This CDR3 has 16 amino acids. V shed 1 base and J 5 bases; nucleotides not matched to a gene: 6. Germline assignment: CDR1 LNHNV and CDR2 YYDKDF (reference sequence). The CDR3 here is CATSRGTGQGANEQYF. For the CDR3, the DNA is TGTGCCACCAGCAGAGGGACGGGACAGGGGGCCAACGAGCAGTACTTC.

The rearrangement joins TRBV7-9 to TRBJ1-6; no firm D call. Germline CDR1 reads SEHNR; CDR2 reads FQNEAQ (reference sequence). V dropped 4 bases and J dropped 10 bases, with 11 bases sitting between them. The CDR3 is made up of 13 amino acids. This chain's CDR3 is CASSSPGESPLHF. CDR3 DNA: TGTGCCAGCAGCTCCCCTGGGGAATCACCCCTCCACTTT. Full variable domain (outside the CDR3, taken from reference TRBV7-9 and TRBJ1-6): DTGVSQNPRHKITKRGQNVTFRCDPISEHNRLYWYRQTLGQGPEFLTYFQNEAQLEKSRLLSDRFSAERPKGSFSTLEIQRTEQGDSAMYLCASSSPGESPLHFGNGTRLTVT.

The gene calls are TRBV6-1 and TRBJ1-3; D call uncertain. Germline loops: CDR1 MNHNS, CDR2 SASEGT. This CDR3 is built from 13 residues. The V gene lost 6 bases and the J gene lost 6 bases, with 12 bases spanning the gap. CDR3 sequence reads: CASRPLAANTIYF. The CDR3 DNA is TGTGCCAGCAGGCCCCTGGCAGCAAACACCATATATTTT.

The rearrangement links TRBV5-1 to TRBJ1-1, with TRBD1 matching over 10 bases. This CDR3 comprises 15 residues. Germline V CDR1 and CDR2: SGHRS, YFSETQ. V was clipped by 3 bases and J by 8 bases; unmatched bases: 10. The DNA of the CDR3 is TGCGCCAGCAGCTCATCTAGGGACAGGGGTGGCGAAGCTTTCTTT. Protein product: CASSSSRDRGGEAFF.

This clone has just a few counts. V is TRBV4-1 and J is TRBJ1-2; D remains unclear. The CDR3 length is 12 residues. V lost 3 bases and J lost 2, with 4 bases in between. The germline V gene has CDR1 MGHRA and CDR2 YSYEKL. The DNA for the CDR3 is TGCGCCAGCAGCCAGGGGAACTATGGCTACACCTTC. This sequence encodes CASSQGNYGYTF.

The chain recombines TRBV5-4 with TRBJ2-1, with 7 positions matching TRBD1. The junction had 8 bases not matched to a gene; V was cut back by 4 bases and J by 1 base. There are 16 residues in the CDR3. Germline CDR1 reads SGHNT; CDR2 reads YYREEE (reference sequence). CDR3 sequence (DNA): TGTGCCAGCAGCGCTGGACAGGCTCGGTCCTACAATGAGCAGTTCTTC. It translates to CASSAGQARSYNEQFF.

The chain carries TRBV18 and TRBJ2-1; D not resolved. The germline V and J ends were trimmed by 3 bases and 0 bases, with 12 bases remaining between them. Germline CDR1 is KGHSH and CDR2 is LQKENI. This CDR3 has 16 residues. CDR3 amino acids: CASSPNTMSSYNEQFF. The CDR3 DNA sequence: TGTGCCAGCTCACCGAACACTATGAGCTCCTACAATGAGCAGTTCTTC.

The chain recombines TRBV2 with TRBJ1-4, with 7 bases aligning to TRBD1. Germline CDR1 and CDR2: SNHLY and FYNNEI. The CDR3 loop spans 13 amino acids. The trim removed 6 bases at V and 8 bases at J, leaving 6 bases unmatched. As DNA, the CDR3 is TGTGCCAGCAGACAGGGGAAGGCGGAAAAACTGTTTTTT. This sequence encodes CASRQGKAEKLFF.

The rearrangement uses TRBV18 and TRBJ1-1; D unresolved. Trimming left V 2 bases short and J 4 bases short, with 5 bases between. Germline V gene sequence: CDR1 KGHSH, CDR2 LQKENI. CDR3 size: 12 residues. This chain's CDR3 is CASSPMGTEAFF. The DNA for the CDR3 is TGTGCCAGCTCACCAATGGGCACTGAAGCTTTCTTT.

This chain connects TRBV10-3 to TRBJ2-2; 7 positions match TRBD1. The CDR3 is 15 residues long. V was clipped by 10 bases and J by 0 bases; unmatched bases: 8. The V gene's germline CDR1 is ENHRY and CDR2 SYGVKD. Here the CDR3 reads CATTGQPTNTGELFF. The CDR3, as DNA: TGTGCCACGACGGGACAGCCCACGAACACCGGGGAGCTGTTTTTT.

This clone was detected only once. The DNA for the CDR3 is TGCGCCAGCAGCTTGGGGACAGGTGAAGGAAACACCATATATTTT. Translating gives CASSLGTGEGNTIYF. This chain uses TRBV5-1 with TRBJ1-3; TRBD1 agrees at 7 bases. After removal of 0 bases from V and 4 bases from J, the junction contained 4 bases not matched to a gene. CDR1 and CDR2 (germline): SGHRS, YFSETQ. This CDR3 contains 15 residues. The full variable domain, rest sourced from reference TRBV5-1 and TRBJ1-3, is KAGVTQTPRYLIKTRGQQVTLSCSPISGHRSVSWYQQTPGQGLQFLFEYFSETQRNKGNFPGRFSGRQFSNSRSEMNVSTLELGDSALYLCASSLGTGEGNTIYFGEGSWLTVV.

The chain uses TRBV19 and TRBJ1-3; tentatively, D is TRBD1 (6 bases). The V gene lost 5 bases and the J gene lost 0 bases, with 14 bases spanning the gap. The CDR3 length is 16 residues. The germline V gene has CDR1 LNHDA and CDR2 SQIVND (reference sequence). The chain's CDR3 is CASSPDSLLSGNTIYF. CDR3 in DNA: TGTGCCAGTAGTCCGGACAGTCTTCTCTCTGGAAACACCATATATTTT.

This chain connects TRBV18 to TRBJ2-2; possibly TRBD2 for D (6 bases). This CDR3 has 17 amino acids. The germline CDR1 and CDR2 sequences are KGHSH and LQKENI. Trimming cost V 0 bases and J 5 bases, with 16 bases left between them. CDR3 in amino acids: CASSPPSGAGQTGELFF. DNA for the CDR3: TGTGCCAGCTCACCACCTAGTGGCGCGGGGCAGACCGGGGAGCTGTTTTTT.

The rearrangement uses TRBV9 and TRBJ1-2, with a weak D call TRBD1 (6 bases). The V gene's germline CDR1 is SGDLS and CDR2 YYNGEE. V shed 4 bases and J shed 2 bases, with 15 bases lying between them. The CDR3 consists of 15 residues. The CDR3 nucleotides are TGTGCCAGCAGCCCCCAAACAGGGACCAACTATGGCTACACCTTC. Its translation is CASSPQTGTNYGYTF.

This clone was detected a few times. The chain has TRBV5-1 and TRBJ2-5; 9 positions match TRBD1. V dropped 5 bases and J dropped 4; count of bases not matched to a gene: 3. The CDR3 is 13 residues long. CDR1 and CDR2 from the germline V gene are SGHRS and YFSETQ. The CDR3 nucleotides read TGCGCCAGCAGAGGACAGGGGAGAGAGACCCAGTACTTC. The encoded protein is CASRGQGRETQYF.

CDR3 residues: CASSPPGLRDTEAFF. CDR3 sequence (DNA): TGTGCCAGCTCACCACCGGGGCTAAGGGACACTGAAGCTTTCTTT. The rearrangement joins TRBV18 to TRBJ1-1, with a weak D call TRBD1 (5 bases). The germline V and J ends were trimmed by 0 bases and 3 bases, with 11 bases remaining between them. The germline V gene has CDR1 KGHSH and CDR2 LQKENI. The CDR3 covers 15 residues.

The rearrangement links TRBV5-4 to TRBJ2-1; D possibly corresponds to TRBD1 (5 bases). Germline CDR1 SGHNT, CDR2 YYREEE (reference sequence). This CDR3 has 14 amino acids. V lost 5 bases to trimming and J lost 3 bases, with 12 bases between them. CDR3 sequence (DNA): TGTGCCAGCAGGCCGGAACAGGACTACAATGAGCAGTTCTTC. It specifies CASRPEQDYNEQFF.

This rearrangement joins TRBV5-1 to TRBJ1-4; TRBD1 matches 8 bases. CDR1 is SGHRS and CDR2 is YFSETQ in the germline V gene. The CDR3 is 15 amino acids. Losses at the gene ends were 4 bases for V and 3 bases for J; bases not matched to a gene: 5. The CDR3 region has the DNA TGCGCCAGCAGCACGGGACAGGCATCTAATGAAAAACTGTTTTTT. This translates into CASSTGQASNEKLFF.

The CDR3: CASSPYRVMNTEAFF. The CDR3 nucleotides read TGTGCCAGCAGCCCGTACAGGGTTATGAACACTGAAGCTTTCTTT. The chain recombines TRBV7-9 with TRBJ1-1; a possible D gene is TRBD1 (6 bases). The V gene lost 5 bases and the J gene lost 0 bases, with 13 bases spanning the gap. This CDR3 region has 15 residues. The germline gives CDR1 SEHNR, CDR2 FQNEAQ (reference sequence).

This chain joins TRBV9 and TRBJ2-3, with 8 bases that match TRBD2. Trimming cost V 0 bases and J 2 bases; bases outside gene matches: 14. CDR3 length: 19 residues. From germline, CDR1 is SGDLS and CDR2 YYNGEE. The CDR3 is CASSVDPTGGRGDTDTQYF. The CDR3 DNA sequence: TGTGCCAGCAGCGTAGACCCCACCGGGGGGCGGGGGGACACAGATACGCAGTATTTT.

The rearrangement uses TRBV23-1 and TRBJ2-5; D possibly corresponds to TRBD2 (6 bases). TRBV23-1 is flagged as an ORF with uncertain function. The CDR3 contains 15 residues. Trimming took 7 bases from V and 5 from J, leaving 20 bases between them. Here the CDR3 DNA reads TGCGCCAGCATCCTATCGGGGGTCTCAGGGGAGACCCAGTACTTC. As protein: CASILSGVSGETQYF.

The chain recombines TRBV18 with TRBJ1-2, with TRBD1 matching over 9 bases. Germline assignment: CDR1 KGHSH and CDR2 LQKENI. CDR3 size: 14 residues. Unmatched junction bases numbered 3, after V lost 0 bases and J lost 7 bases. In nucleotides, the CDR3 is TGTGCCAGCTCACCACCCGGACAGGGGAGTGGCTACACCTTC. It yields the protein CASSPPGQGSGYTF.

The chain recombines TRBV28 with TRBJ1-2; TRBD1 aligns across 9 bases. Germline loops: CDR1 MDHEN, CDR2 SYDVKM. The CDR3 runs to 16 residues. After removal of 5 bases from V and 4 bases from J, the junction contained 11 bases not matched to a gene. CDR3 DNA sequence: TGTGCCAGCAGTACCTATACCGGGACAGGGCGCTATGGCTACACCTTC. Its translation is CASSTYTGTGRYGYTF.